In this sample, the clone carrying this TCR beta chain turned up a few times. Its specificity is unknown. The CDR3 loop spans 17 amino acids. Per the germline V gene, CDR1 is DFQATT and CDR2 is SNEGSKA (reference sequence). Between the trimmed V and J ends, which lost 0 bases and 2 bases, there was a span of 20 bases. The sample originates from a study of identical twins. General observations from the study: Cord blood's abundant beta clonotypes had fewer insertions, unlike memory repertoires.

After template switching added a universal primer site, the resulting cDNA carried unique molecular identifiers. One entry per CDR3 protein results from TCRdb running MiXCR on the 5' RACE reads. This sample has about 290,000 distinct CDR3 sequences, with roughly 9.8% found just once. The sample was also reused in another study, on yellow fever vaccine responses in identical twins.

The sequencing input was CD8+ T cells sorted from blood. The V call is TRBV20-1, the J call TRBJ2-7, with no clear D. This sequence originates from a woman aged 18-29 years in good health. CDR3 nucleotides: TGCAGTGCTAGAGATCCCGAAGGCCAGACTTTTACCTACGAGCAGTACTTC. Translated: CSARDPEGQTFTYEQYF.